The next 20 T cell receptor beta chains were all read from a single sample in a study of blood T cell repertoires in COVID-19. Profiled with immunoSEQ multiplex PCR; TCRdb holds only in-frame clones, not every one. This sample has around 72,000 clones; nearly 90% occur once, and the top ten carry more than 25%. The material sequenced was peripheral blood. The receptors come from a man aged 50 or older with acute or convalescent COVID-19.

In regard to this clone: At one boundary the junction diverges from the germline segment, which might be a read error. The gene calls are TRBV2 and TRBJ2-5; 9 bases agree with TRBD1. Looked up from germline, CDR1 is SNHLY and CDR2 is FYNNEI. There are 16 residues in the CDR3. The chain's CDR3 is CASREATGGNLETQYF. Here the CDR3 DNA reads TGTGCCAGCAGGGAAGCGACAGGGGGAAATTTAGAGACCCAGTACTTC.

The chain couples TRBV27 to TRBJ2-7; perhaps TRBD2 as D (5 bases). The CDR3 totals 15 residues. The V end was cut by 6 bases, the J end by 3 bases, with 18 bases between. Germline V gene data show CDR1 as MNHEY and CDR2 as SMNVEV (reference sequence). In DNA form, the CDR3 reads TGTGCCAGCAGCTTGATCGGCAGTCGGGACTACGAGCAGTACTTC. Translated, it gives CASSLIGSRDYEQYF.

The chain combines TRBV2 with TRBJ1-4; tentative D call: TRBD1 (6 bases). Germline assignment: CDR1 SNHLY and CDR2 FYNNEI. The CDR3 covers 14 residues. Trimming stripped 4 bases from V and 11 bases from J, with 17 bases between. As DNA, the CDR3 is TGTGCCAGCAGTGGGGGGCAGGGCCAAGGGAAACTGTTTTTT. The encoded protein is CASSGGQGQGKLFF. Combining the CDR3 with reference TRBV2 and TRBJ1-4 gives the whole variable domain EPEVTQTPSHQVTQMGQEVILRCVPISNHLYFYWYRQILGQKVEFLVSFYNNEISEKSEIFDDQFSVERPDGSNFTLKIRSTKLEDSAMYFCASSGGQGQGKLFFGSGTQLSVL.

The genes are TRBV4-2 and TRBJ1-5; 7 bases map to TRBD1. CDR3 length: 16 amino acids. CDR1 LGHNA and CDR2 YNFKEQ come from the germline V gene. The trim removed 3 bases at V and 1 base at J, leaving 6 bases unmatched. The CDR3 loop reads CASSQAGTASNQPQHF. The CDR3 DNA is TGTGCCAGCAGCCAGGCCGGGACAGCGAGCAATCAGCCCCAGCATTTT.

V gene TRBV6-5 combines with J gene TRBJ1-2; possibly TRBD1 for D (5 bases). This CDR3 has 14 amino acids. V shed 2 bases and J shed 7 bases, with 14 bases lying between them. Per germline, CDR1 MNHEY and CDR2 SVGAGI. The CDR3 DNA follows: TGTGCCAGCAGTTACATTTCCCAGGGCCGTGGCTACACCTTC. This sequence encodes CASSYISQGRGYTF.

The chain has TRBV19 and TRBJ1-2, with D possibly TRBD1 on 6 matching bases. V lost 8 bases to trimming and J lost 8 bases, with 18 bases between them. The CDR3 extends over 13 amino acids. Germline V CDR1 and CDR2: LNHDA, SQIVND (reference sequence). The CDR3, as DNA: TGTGCCAGTTCCCACAGGGTCTTGCGGGGCTACACCTTC. Its protein product is CASSHRVLRGYTF.

V is TRBV9 and J is TRBJ1-1; D unclear. The CDR3 sequence is 13 residues long. Germline-derived CDR1 and CDR2 are SGDLS and YYNGEE. The germline V and J ends were trimmed by 3 bases and 3 bases, with 9 bases remaining between them. This CDR3 is CASSARLDTEAFF. CDR3 nucleotide sequence: TGTGCCAGCAGCGCGAGGTTGGACACTGAAGCTTTCTTT.

The chain has TRBV10-3 and TRBJ2-5, with 8 nucleotides matching TRBD1. This CDR3 has 13 amino acids. Germline assignment: CDR1 ENHRY and CDR2 SYGVKD. After removal of 6 bases from V and 4 bases from J, the junction contained 4 bases not matched to a gene. For the CDR3, the DNA is TGTGCCATCAGCCCCGGACAGGGAGAGACCCAGTACTTC. Amino acids: CAISPGQGETQYF.

For the CDR3, the DNA is TGCGCCAGCAGCTTGGGGGCGAGCAGTCTTGGCAATCAGCCCCAGCATTTT. Protein product: CASSLGASSLGNQPQHF. The rearrangement joins TRBV5-1 to TRBJ1-5, with no clear D. There are 17 residues in the CDR3. Trimming shortened V by 0 bases and J by 2 bases, and 15 bases separated the two germline ends. Per the germline V gene, CDR1 is SGHRS and CDR2 is YFSETQ.

The rearrangement uses TRBV5-1 and TRBJ2-1; tentatively, D is TRBD2 (7 bases). Trimming pared 0 bases from V and 10 bases from J, leaving 20 bases between. Per germline, CDR1 SGHRS and CDR2 YFSETQ. The CDR3 sequence is 16 residues long. CDR3 loop: CASSLAVRGPPGEQFF. CDR3 bases: TGCGCCAGCAGCTTGGCCGTGCGGGGGCCCCCTGGAGAGCAGTTCTTC.

The V gene is TRBV3-1 (or the pseudogene TRBV3-2), the J gene TRBJ2-7; the D is unclear. The CDR3 is made up of 12 amino acids. V lost 4 bases, J lost 2 bases, and 6 bases lay in between. Germline CDR1 and CDR2: LGHDT and YNNKEL (reference sequence). The CDR3 is CASSPGPYEQYF. The CDR3 nucleotides are TGTGCCAGCAGCCCGGGTCCCTACGAGCAGTACTTC.

The V and J genes are TRBV28 and TRBJ2-5; TRBD1 agrees at 7 bases. CDR3 length equals 14 residues. J was trimmed by 3 bases and V by 6 bases; bases with no gene match: 7. Per the germline V gene, CDR1 is MDHEN and CDR2 is SYDVKM. CDR3 residues: CASSSGTVKETQYF. The CDR3 bases are TGTGCCAGCAGCTCAGGGACAGTTAAAGAGACCCAGTACTTC.

The chain joins TRBV7-9 to TRBJ2-7, with TRBD1 matching 7 bases. Germline values: CDR1 SEHNR, CDR2 FQNEAQ (reference sequence). The junction had 14 bases not matched to a gene; V was cut back by 4 bases and J by 5 bases. The CDR3 consists of 16 residues. DNA of the CDR3: TGTGCCAGCAGCTCCTGGCGATATACAGGGGAGCACGAGCAGTACTTC. This codes for CASSSWRYTGEHEQYF. Filled out from reference TRBV7-9 and TRBJ2-7, the complete variable domain reads DTGVSQNPRHKITKRGQNVTFRCDPISEHNRLYWYRQTLGQGPEFLTYFQNEAQLEKSRLLSDRFSAERPKGSFSTLEIQRTEQGDSAMYLCASSSWRYTGEHEQYFGPGTRLTVT.

The gene calls are TRBV6-1 and TRBJ2-7; tentatively, D is TRBD2 (6 bases). This CDR3 is 16 amino acids long. Germline-derived CDR1 and CDR2 are MNHNS and SASEGT. The V end was cut by 2 bases, the J end by 4 bases, with 18 bases between. The CDR3 DNA follows: TGTGCCAGCAGTGAACTGGAGGGGAGGCTCTTTTACGAGCAGTACTTC. Its protein is CASSELEGRLFYEQYF.

This chain connects TRBV7-8 to TRBJ2-2; 9 bases align to TRBD2. The CDR3 has 15 residues. With 5 bases clipped from V and 6 bases from J, the junction kept 7 bases outside the gene matches. The germline CDR1 and CDR2 sequences are SGHVS and FQNEAQ. CDR3 amino acids: CASSPWRGGSGELFF. The CDR3 region has the DNA TGTGCCAGCAGCCCTTGGCGGGGGGGCTCCGGGGAGCTGTTTTTT.

This clone was seen more than once but under ten times. This chain joins TRBV6-5 and TRBJ1-3; possibly TRBD1 for D (5 bases). Germline V lookup: CDR1 MNHEY, CDR2 SVGAGI. The CDR3 contains 14 residues. The V end was cut by 7 bases, the J end by 0 bases, with 10 bases between. The CDR3 DNA sequence: TGTGCCAGCACTGGGGCGTCCTCTGGAAACACCATATATTTT. This codes for CASTGASSGNTIYF.

The chain uses TRBV19 and TRBJ1-6; 8 bases map to TRBD1. The CDR3 spans 15 residues. Losses at the gene ends were 5 bases for V and 6 bases for J; bases not matched to a gene: 6. Germline V CDR1 and CDR2: LNHDA, SQIVND (reference sequence). CDR3 region: CASSGQGASNSPLHF. The DNA for the CDR3 is TGTGCCAGTAGTGGCCAGGGGGCAAGTAATTCACCCCTCCACTTT.

The J gene is TRBJ1-5, the V gene TRBV6-1, with D perhaps matching TRBD1 (6 bases). This CDR3 spans 16 amino acids. In germline, CDR1 is MNHNS, CDR2 SASEGT. The V gene lost 2 bases and the J gene lost 2 bases, with 13 bases spanning the gap. CDR3 sequence reads: CASSERDKWGNQPQHF. The CDR3 region has the DNA TGTGCCAGCAGTGAACGGGACAAGTGGGGCAATCAGCCCCAGCATTTT.

The chain uses TRBV6-1 and TRBJ2-3; D remains unclear. V lost 2 bases and J 5 bases, leaving 5 bases between the germline ends. Germline-derived CDR1 and CDR2 are MNHNS and SASEGT. The CDR3 loop spans 12 amino acids. The CDR3: CASSEFQDTQYF. In DNA form, the CDR3 reads TGTGCCAGCAGTGAATTTCAAGATACGCAGTATTTT.

This chain connects TRBV11-2 to TRBJ1-1; no clear D. The CDR3 covers 12 residues. In germline, CDR1 is SGHAT, CDR2 FQNNGV. V gave up 3 bases and J gave up 5 bases, with 7 bases separating them. The CDR3: CASSFPGTEAFF. The CDR3 nucleotides read TGTGCCAGCAGCTTCCCGGGGACTGAAGCTTTCTTT.